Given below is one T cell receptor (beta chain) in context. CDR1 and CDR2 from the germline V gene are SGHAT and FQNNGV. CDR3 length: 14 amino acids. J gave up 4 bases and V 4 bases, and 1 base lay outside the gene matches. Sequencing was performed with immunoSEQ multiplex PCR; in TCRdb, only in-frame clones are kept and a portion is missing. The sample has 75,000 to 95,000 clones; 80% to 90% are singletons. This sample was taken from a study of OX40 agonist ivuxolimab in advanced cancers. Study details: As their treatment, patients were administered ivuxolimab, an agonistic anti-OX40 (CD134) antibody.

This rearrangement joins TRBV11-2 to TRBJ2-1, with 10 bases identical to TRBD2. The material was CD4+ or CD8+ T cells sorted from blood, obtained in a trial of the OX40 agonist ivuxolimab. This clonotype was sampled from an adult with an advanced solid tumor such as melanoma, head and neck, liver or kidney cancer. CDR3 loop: CASSSLAGYNEQFF. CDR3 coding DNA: TGTGCCAGCAGCTCACTAGCGGGGTACAATGAGCAGTTCTTC.